This T cell receptor (beta chain) was retrieved from a study of shared clonotypes between healthy human individuals. On the study more broadly: Each donor's CD8 memory used one plate, CD8 naive two, each CD4 subset three.

Overall study results and limits: Sharing across four donors was highest in naive CD4 (roughly 5%) and lowest in memory CD8 (around 0.4%).

TCRdb's table, derived via immunoSEQ multiplex PCR, lists solely in-frame clones and lacks some. Of some 500,000 clones in the sample, roughly 95% were seen once. With 10 bases clipped from V and 1 base from J, the junction kept 8 bases outside the gene matches. The CDR3 runs to 15 residues. Per the germline V gene, CDR1 is MNHNY and CDR2 is SVGAGI (reference sequence). The table lists this clone with a count of one. Its antigen is undetermined. The chain recombines TRBV6-6 with TRBJ1-5, with TRBD1 matching over 9 bases. The sample taken for sequencing was naive CD4+ T cells sorted from blood. Subset noted: CD45RA+ positively selected. The receptor comes from a woman in her thirties in good health. CDR3: CATVSGQGSNQPQHF. The DNA of the CDR3 is TGTGCCACCGTGTCCGGACAGGGGAGCAATCAGCCCCAGCATTTT.